Shown below are 18 T cell receptor beta chains from a single sample sequenced in a study of T cell responses to AZD1222 COVID-19 vaccine (dated by TCRdb to the early 2020s). Library generation was performed with the immunoSEQ multiplex PCR assay. TCRdb provides this immuneACCESS table in a form limited to in-frame rearrangements. Some clones are lacking; in checked studies, under half of them reflect an unresolved V gene, and why the rest are absent is not known. This sample is represented by some 150,000 clones; around 86% of them were singletons. Of the sample, just over 9% falls within the top ten clones. Per the publication, the time point label means: about 28 days (+/-7) after the second vaccine dose. The sequencing here drew on peripheral blood, taken 28 days after the second AZD1222 dose. Receptors originate from an adult who received the AZD1222 COVID-19 vaccine.

The V gene is TRBV7-9, the J gene TRBJ1-2; TRBD1 might be the D (5 bases). V was clipped by 5 bases and J by 6 bases, with 19 bases between them. The CDR3 extends over 15 amino acids. Germline CDR1 and CDR2: SEHNR and FQNEAQ (reference sequence). CDR3 residues: CASSHGTGRSNGYTF. The CDR3 region has the DNA TGTGCCAGCAGCCACGGGACGGGCAGGTCGAATGGCTACACCTTC.

V and J are TRBV30 and TRBJ2-3; 12 bases map to TRBD2. Per the germline V gene, CDR1 is GTSNPN and CDR2 is SVGIG (reference sequence). J gave up 6 bases and V 3 bases, and 4 bases lay outside the gene matches. The CDR3 is 14 amino acids. The CDR3 DNA reads as TGTGCCTGGAGGCTAGCGGGAGGGCCCGATACGCAGTATTTT. It yields the protein CAWRLAGGPDTQYF.

The V and J genes are TRBV28 and TRBJ2-7; no clear D. The V end lost 6 bases, the J end lost 2 bases, and 8 bases lay between the germline ends. Germline values: CDR1 MDHEN, CDR2 SYDVKM. CDR3 length equals 12 residues. The CDR3 is CASSRRTYEQYF. For the CDR3, the DNA is TGTGCCAGCAGCCGAAGGACCTACGAGCAGTACTTC.

This clone has a handful of counts. V gene TRBV13 combines with J gene TRBJ1-5; D is possibly TRBD1 (6 bases). This CDR3 is 16 amino acids long. Germline lookup yields CDR1 PRHDT and CDR2 FYEKMQ (reference sequence). V lost 0 bases and J 1 base, leaving 10 bases between the germline ends. The CDR3 region has the DNA TGTGCCAGCAGCTTAGGCCAGGGGCGGAGCAATCAGCCCCAGCATTTT. Protein: CASSLGQGRSNQPQHF.

The chain links TRBV30 to TRBJ2-1; D may match TRBD1 or TRBD2 (5 bases each). V gave up 2 bases and J gave up 6 bases, with 17 bases separating them. CDR3 length: 15 residues. In germline, CDR1 is GTSNPN, CDR2 SVGIG (reference sequence). In nucleotides, the CDR3 is TGTGCCTGGAGTAAGCTCCGGGGCCAGAGCAATGAGCAGTTCTTC. It is translated as CAWSKLRGQSNEQFF.

There are a few counts of this clone. V usage is TRBV6-2 or TRBV6-3 and J usage is TRBJ2-7; TRBD2 might be the D (6 bases). The CDR3 is 15 amino acids. The V end was cut by 2 bases, the J end by 2 bases, with 13 bases between. Per germline, CDR1 MNHEY and CDR2 SVGEGT. The CDR3 loop reads CASSYERSGAYEQYF. The CDR3 DNA reads TGTGCCAGCAGTTACGAGCGGTCGGGGGCCTACGAGCAGTACTTC.

In this sample, this clone turned up a few times. The J gene is TRBJ1-4, the V gene TRBV27; tentative D call: TRBD1 (5 bases). V lost 5 bases and J lost 8, with 24 bases in between. The germline V gene has CDR1 MNHEY and CDR2 SMNVEV (reference sequence). The CDR3 sequence is 17 residues long. This CDR3 is CASSTRGVHLPIEKLFF. For the CDR3, the DNA is TGTGCCAGCAGTACTCGGGGGGTCCACTTACCTATCGAAAAACTGTTTTTT.

This chain connects TRBV29-1 to TRBJ1-1, with 10 bases identical to TRBD1. V lost 3 bases and J lost 1; bases outside the gene matches: 2. From germline, CDR1 is SQVTM and CDR2 ANQGSEA. The CDR3 is made up of 14 amino acids. The CDR3 nucleotides are TGCAGCGTTGATGACAGGGGGCAGAACACTGAAGCTTTCTTT. This sequence encodes CSVDDRGQNTEAFF.

This clone was observed once. CDR3 protein: CATSRDPEKLFF. The CDR3 DNA sequence: TGTGCCACCAGCAGAGATCCTGAAAAACTGTTTTTT. This chain connects TRBV15 to TRBJ1-4; D is unclear. Trimming removed 0 bases from V and 7 bases from J, with 3 bases in between. The CDR3 has 12 amino acids. Germline V lookup: CDR1 LNHNV, CDR2 YYDKDF (reference sequence).

The rearrangement uses TRBV2 and TRBJ2-4; D is undetermined. The CDR3 is 13 residues long. Trimming removed 8 bases from V and 0 bases from J, with 8 bases in between. Germline assignment: CDR1 SNHLY and CDR2 FYNNEI. DNA for the CDR3: TGTGCCAGCTTCACATTAGCCAAAAACATTCAGTACTTC. This encodes CASFTLAKNIQYF.

The V call is TRBV7-2, the J call TRBJ2-7; D is undetermined. V was trimmed by 2 bases and J by 11 bases, leaving 28 bases between them. Germline loops: CDR1 SGHTA, CDR2 FQGNSA. The CDR3 loop spans 17 amino acids. The CDR3 loop reads CASSLFDIRIAEGREYF. CDR3 nucleotide sequence: TGTGCCAGCAGCTTATTCGATATCCGCATAGCAGAAGGACGCGAGTACTTC.

The chain recombines TRBV11-3 with TRBJ2-2; 11 nucleotides align to TRBD1. The CDR3 is made up of 17 amino acids. The junction had 11 bases not matched to a gene; V was cut back by 5 bases and J by 6 bases. The V gene's germline CDR1 is SGHNT and CDR2 YENEEA. CDR3: CASSRMPGQGGAGELFF. The DNA for the CDR3 is TGTGCCAGCAGCCGAATGCCGGGACAGGGGGGAGCCGGGGAGCTGTTTTTT.

This chain joins TRBV28 and TRBJ1-2; D gene uncertain. Trimming removed 5 bases from V and 8 bases from J, with 9 bases in between. This CDR3 region has 11 residues. CDR1 MDHEN and CDR2 SYDVKM come from the germline V gene. This CDR3 reads CASSLTWGYTF. CDR3 DNA: TGTGCCAGCAGTCTCACGTGGGGCTACACCTTC.

The chain employs TRBV7-3 and TRBJ2-2; TRBD1 matches at 10 bases. The J segment lost 1 base and the V segment lost 5 bases, leaving 1 base of the junction unmatched. Germline CDR1 and CDR2: SGHTA and FQGTGA. There are 15 residues in the CDR3. The DNA of the CDR3 is TGTGCCAGCAGCCGGACAGGGGGGAACACCGGGGAGCTGTTTTTT. Encoded protein: CASSRTGGNTGELFF.

The J gene is TRBJ2-1, the V gene TRBV27, with D possibly TRBD2 on 6 matching bases. Trimming pared 3 bases from V and 9 bases from J, leaving 12 bases between. Germline CDR1 MNHEY, CDR2 SMNVEV (reference sequence). CDR3 length: 13 amino acids. The CDR3 sequence: CASSLPPGLEQFF. CDR3 sequence (DNA): TGTGCCAGCAGTTTGCCCCCGGGACTTGAGCAGTTCTTC.

This chain joins TRBV7-3 and TRBJ2-3; 9 nucleotides match TRBD2. Per germline, CDR1 SGHTA and CDR2 FQGTGA. The junction had 5 bases not matched to a gene; V was cut back by 5 bases and J by 2 bases. The CDR3 totals 15 residues. CDR3 DNA: TGTGCCAGCAGCATAATAGCGGGGGTCACAGATACGCAGTATTTT. This translates into CASSIIAGVTDTQYF. Using reference TRBV7-3 and TRBJ2-3 for the parts outside the CDR3, the full variable domain is GAGVSQTPSNKVTEKGKYVELRCDPISGHTALYWYRQSLGQGPEFLIYFQGTGAADDSGLPNDRFFAVRPEGSVSTLKIQRTERGDSAVYLCASSIIAGVTDTQYFGPGTRLTVL.

The rearrangement joins TRBV3-1 (or the pseudogene TRBV3-2) to TRBJ2-3; D ambiguous. The length of the CDR3 is 16 residues. With 0 bases removed from V and 1 base from J, the gap between germline ends came to 11 bases. Germline V gene lookup returns CDR1 LGHDT and CDR2 YNNKEL (reference sequence). The CDR3 reads CASSQDYGVGTDTQYF. Here the CDR3 DNA reads TGTGCCAGCAGCCAAGATTACGGAGTGGGCACAGATACGCAGTATTTT.

The V gene is TRBV28, the J gene TRBJ1-5, with D uncertain. The V end was cut by 5 bases, the J end by 9 bases, with 8 bases between. The CDR3 runs to 11 residues. Looked up from germline, CDR1 is MDHEN and CDR2 is SYDVKM. The CDR3 sequence is CASSPTGPQHF. CDR3 coding DNA: TGTGCCAGCAGTCCCACCGGGCCCCAGCATTTT.